Presented here are 31 T cell receptor beta chains from one specimen sequenced in a study of blood T cell repertoires in COVID-19 (dated by TCRdb to 2019 to 2021). Receptor libraries were prepared by the immunoSEQ multiplex PCR assay. TCRdb holds this immuneACCESS table with in-frame rearrangements only. Some clones are missing; in checked studies, unresolved V genes explain under half, and the rest has no known cause. The sample table records 300,000 or so clones; roughly 88% of these occur just once. 1.6% of the sample is in the top ten clones. Sequenced sample: peripheral blood. Receptors originate from a woman in her forties or fifties with acute or convalescent COVID-19.

J is TRBJ2-3 and V is TRBV24-1; TRBD2 matches 7 bases. CDR3 length: 17 amino acids. Looked up from germline, CDR1 is KGHDR and CDR2 is SFDVKD. After removal of 6 bases from V and 1 base from J, the junction contained 12 bases not matched to a gene. This chain's CDR3 is CATSSRRGGEGTDTQYF. DNA of the CDR3: TGTGCCACCAGTTCCCGTCGGGGAGGGGAAGGCACAGATACGCAGTATTTT.

The chain carries TRBV28 and TRBJ2-3; 12 bases map to TRBD2. V shed 2 bases and J 4 bases; nucleotides not matched to a gene: 4. In germline, CDR1 is MDHEN, CDR2 SYDVKM. CDR3 size: 16 residues. CDR3 amino acids: CASSLRGTSGSDTQYF. CDR3 coding DNA: TGTGCCAGCAGTTTACGCGGGACTAGCGGGTCAGATACGCAGTATTTT.

The gene calls are TRBV5-1 and TRBJ1-2; D may be TRBD1 (6 bases). The CDR3 spans 13 residues. CDR1 is SGHRS and CDR2 is YFSETQ in the germline V gene. V was shortened by 1 base and J by 4 bases, with 8 bases between the two germline ends. CDR3 nucleotide sequence: TGCGCCAGCAGCTTGACAGGGCTCTATGGCTACACCTTC. Amino acid sequence: CASSLTGLYGYTF.

The chain combines TRBV19 with TRBJ2-2, with 9 bases aligning to TRBD2. The CDR3 is made up of 15 amino acids. Germline loops: CDR1 LNHDA, CDR2 SQIVND (reference sequence). J gave up 4 bases and V 6 bases, and 6 bases lay outside the gene matches. CDR3 coding DNA: TGTGCCAGTAGGGGGGGACTAGCAGTCACCGGGGAGCTGTTTTTT. It codes for CASRGGLAVTGELFF.

The chain combines TRBV5-1 with TRBJ1-6; no definite D call. There are 15 residues in the CDR3. Per germline, CDR1 SGHRS and CDR2 YFSETQ. V lost 0 bases and J 4 bases, leaving 8 bases between the germline ends. The CDR3 here is CASSLDTPYNSPLHF. The CDR3 nucleotides are TGCGCCAGCAGCTTGGACACCCCATATAATTCACCCCTCCACTTT.

In this sample, this clone turned up a few times. The rearrangement joins TRBV30 to TRBJ1-2; D unresolved. Germline V lookup: CDR1 GTSNPN, CDR2 SVGIG (reference sequence). CDR3 length: 13 amino acids. The ends were cut back, 0 bases at V and 2 bases at J, with 7 bases in the middle. For the CDR3, the DNA is TGTGCCTGGAGTGTACCACTGAACTATGGCTACACCTTC. Protein: CAWSVPLNYGYTF.

J is TRBJ1-6 and V is TRBV5-1; 7 nucleotides match TRBD1. CDR1 is SGHRS and CDR2 is YFSETQ in the germline V gene. V dropped 0 bases and J dropped 7; count of bases not matched to a gene: 4. CDR3 size: 15 residues. CDR3 residues: CASSLGGQRNSPLHF. Written as DNA, the CDR3 is TGCGCCAGCAGCTTGGGGGGACAGCGGAATTCACCCCTCCACTTT.

The chain uses TRBV18 and TRBJ2-1; the D gene is possibly TRBD1 (5 bases). CDR3 size: 16 residues. The germline gives CDR1 KGHSH, CDR2 LQKENI. V was trimmed by 6 bases and J by 6 bases, leaving 21 bases between them. The CDR3 DNA follows: TGTGCCAGCTCCCCCATTATGGAAGCAGGGTTCAATGAGCAGTTCTTC. This codes for CASSPIMEAGFNEQFF.

This clone was observed a handful of times. The rearrangement links TRBV28 to TRBJ2-5, with a weak D call TRBD1 (6 bases). CDR1 is MDHEN and CDR2 is SYDVKM in the germline V gene. V was clipped by 1 base and J by 4 bases, with 13 bases between them. There are 15 residues in the CDR3. CDR3 sequence: CASSLLGGLGETQYF. CDR3 bases: TGTGCCAGCAGTTTATTAGGGGGTTTAGGAGAGACCCAGTACTTC.

This clone was seen many times. The rearrangement links TRBV7-2 to TRBJ1-2; D ambiguous. V lost 3 bases to trimming and J lost 0 bases, with 11 bases between them. Germline V gives CDR1 SGHTA, CDR2 FQGNSA. The CDR3 totals 15 residues. The CDR3: CASSFLSQANYGYTF. Here the CDR3 DNA reads TGTGCCAGCAGCTTTTTGAGTCAAGCTAACTATGGCTACACCTTC.

The rearrangement joins TRBV28 to TRBJ1-1; no reliable D call. V shed 3 bases and J shed 2 bases, with 10 bases lying between them. The germline V gene encodes CDR1 MDHEN and CDR2 SYDVKM. This CDR3 contains 14 residues. The CDR3 bases are TGTGCCAGCAGTTTCCCCCGACACAACACTGAAGCTTTCTTT. Its protein product is CASSFPRHNTEAFF.

The chain has TRBV28 and TRBJ1-6; 7 bases are a match to TRBD1. CDR1 and CDR2 from the germline V gene are MDHEN and SYDVKM. The CDR3 totals 17 residues. V dropped 11 bases and J dropped 4; count of bases not matched to a gene: 17. Here the CDR3 reads CAYSPTGSTLYNSPLHF. The CDR3 DNA reads TGTGCCTACAGTCCGACAGGGTCGACTCTATATAATTCACCCCTCCACTTT.

The V and J genes are TRBV7-2 and TRBJ1-3; tentatively, D is TRBD1 (6 bases). The germline V gene has CDR1 SGHTA and CDR2 FQGNSA. The CDR3 contains 16 residues. Deletions cut 6 bases from V and 0 bases from J, with 15 bases between. The CDR3 DNA reads TGTGCCAGCAGTAGCCAGGGGCCAACCTCTGGAAACACCATATATTTT. Encoded protein: CASSSQGPTSGNTIYF.

The CDR3 sequence: CATSRGQWQGPSGANVLTF. DNA for the CDR3: TGTGCCACCAGCAGAGGACAGTGGCAGGGCCCCTCTGGGGCCAACGTCCTGACTTTC. The chain combines TRBV15 with TRBJ2-6; weak D call: TRBD1 (5 bases). Deletions cut 1 base from V and 0 bases from J, with 16 bases between. The germline CDR1 and CDR2 sequences are LNHNV and YYDKDF (reference sequence). The CDR3 is 19 amino acids. The whole variable domain, remainder taken from reference TRBV15 and TRBJ2-6, is DAMVIQNPRYQVTQFGKPVTLSCSQTLNHNVMYWYQQKSSQAPKLLFHYYDKDFNNEADTPDNFQSRRPNTSFCFLDIRSPGLGDTAMYLCATSRGQWQGPSGANVLTFGAGSRLTVL.

The chain is built from TRBV7-2 and TRBJ1-1, with TRBD1 matching over 8 bases. V was clipped by 3 bases and J by 2 bases; unmatched bases: 8. Germline CDR1 reads SGHTA; CDR2 reads FQGNSA. The CDR3 spans 16 residues. This CDR3 reads CASSLVQGEGNTEAFF. CDR3 DNA sequence: TGTGCCAGCAGCTTGGTACAGGGGGAGGGTAACACTGAAGCTTTCTTT.

This clone was observed once. The chain couples TRBV3-1 (or the pseudogene TRBV3-2) to TRBJ2-7; TRBD2 agrees at 8 bases. This CDR3 has 16 residues. Germline CDR1 is LGHDT and CDR2 is YNNKEL (reference sequence). The ends lost 0 bases at V and 4 bases at J; junction bases unmatched: 8. CDR3 DNA: TGTGCCAGCAGCCAAGAAACGGGAGGGCCTCAATACGAGCAGTACTTC. Protein: CASSQETGGPQYEQYF.

This clone was seen only once. The chain recombines TRBV6-1 with TRBJ1-5; tentatively, D is TRBD1 (6 bases). The V and J ends lost 2 bases and 6 bases respectively, with 11 bases between them. The germline V gene encodes CDR1 MNHNS and CDR2 SASEGT. CDR3 length equals 14 residues. The CDR3 DNA follows: TGTGCCAGCAGTGAATTCGCAGGGGTTCAGCCCCAGCATTTT. Its translation: CASSEFAGVQPQHF.

V is TRBV30 and J is TRBJ1-5; the D gene is possibly TRBD1 (6 bases). The CDR3 is 15 amino acids. CDR1 is GTSNPN, CDR2 SVGIG, per germline (reference sequence). The V gene lost 3 bases and the J gene lost 2 bases, with 14 bases spanning the gap. CDR3 residues: CAWRRRGAGNQPQHF. The CDR3 coding sequence is TGTGCCTGGAGGCGTCGGGGGGCCGGCAATCAGCCCCAGCATTTT.

The chain links TRBV5-6 to TRBJ1-3, with D perhaps matching TRBD1 (6 bases). The CDR3 spans 14 residues. Trimming took 7 bases from V and 4 from J, leaving 15 bases between them. Germline-derived CDR1 and CDR2 are SGHDT and YYEEEE. The CDR3 spells CASRKQGSGNTIYF. The CDR3, as DNA: TGTGCCAGCCGGAAACAGGGTTCAGGAAACACCATATATTTT.

This clone was found once. CDR3 in amino acids: CASSVGASGIPYEQYF. The CDR3 DNA is TGTGCCAGCAGCGTAGGCGCTAGCGGGATTCCCTACGAGCAGTACTTC. The chain links TRBV9 to TRBJ2-7; TRBD2 agrees at 9 bases. Germline V gene sequence: CDR1 SGDLS, CDR2 YYNGEE. Unmatched junction bases numbered 6, after V lost 0 bases and J lost 2 bases. The CDR3 consists of 16 residues.

The CDR3: CASSYLRDSTDTQYF. In DNA form, the CDR3 reads TGTGCCAGCAGTTACCTGCGGGATAGCACAGATACGCAGTATTTT. V and J are TRBV6-7 and TRBJ2-3, with D tentatively TRBD2 (6 bases). TRBV6-7 is identified as an open reading frame with a role that is uncertain. The CDR3 extends over 15 amino acids. V was clipped by 2 bases and J by 0 bases, with 9 bases between them.

The chain joins TRBV5-1 to TRBJ2-7; D possibly corresponds to TRBD2 (5 bases). The CDR3 is made up of 13 amino acids. Trimming took 1 base from V and 4 from J, leaving 9 bases between them. From germline, CDR1 is SGHRS and CDR2 YFSETQ. CDR3 in DNA: TGCGCCAGCAGCTTGACCGGGGTTTACGAGCAGTACTTC. Translated, it gives CASSLTGVYEQYF.

This rearrangement joins TRBV25-1 to TRBJ2-7, with TRBD1 matching 7 bases. Germline loops: CDR1 MGHDK, CDR2 SYGVNS. The CDR3 extends over 14 amino acids. J gave up 3 bases and V 3 bases, and 5 bases lay outside the gene matches. The CDR3 protein is CASSDTRGLYEQYF. CDR3 DNA sequence: TGTGCCAGCAGTGATACTAGGGGGCTCTACGAGCAGTACTTC.

In this sample, this clone turned up a few times. The V and J genes are TRBV9 and TRBJ1-2; 7 bases map to TRBD1. V shed 4 bases, J shed 6 bases, and the junction held 9 bases outside the gene matches. Germline CDR1 is SGDLS and CDR2 is YYNGEE. This CDR3 spans 14 amino acids. The CDR3 bases are TGTGCCAGCAGCTTCCGGGACAGACAAAATGGCTACACCTTC. Amino acids: CASSFRDRQNGYTF.

The rearrangement links TRBV9 to TRBJ2-3, with D perhaps TRBD1 (6 bases). The ends were cut back, 0 bases at V and 2 bases at J, with 16 bases in the middle. The CDR3 is 17 residues long. Germline values: CDR1 SGDLS, CDR2 YYNGEE. The CDR3 coding sequence is TGTGCCAGCAGCGTAGGACCCAACAGGGAACTCACAGATACGCAGTATTTT. It is translated as CASSVGPNRELTDTQYF.

The chain employs TRBV9 and TRBJ1-3, with D unclear. The CDR3 totals 15 residues. Per the germline V gene, CDR1 is SGDLS and CDR2 is YYNGEE. V was shortened by 0 bases and J by 4 bases, with 11 bases between the two germline ends. CDR3 region: CASSVVGVLGNTIYF. In nucleotides, the CDR3 is TGTGCCAGCAGCGTAGTCGGGGTGCTAGGAAACACCATATATTTT. Variable domain in full (rest from reference TRBV9 and TRBJ1-3): DSGVTQTPKHLITATGQRVTLRCSPRSGDLSVYWYQQSLDQGLQFLIQYYNGEERAKGNILERFSAQQFPDLHSELNLSSLELGDSALYFCASSVVGVLGNTIYFGEGSWLTVV.

The V and J genes are TRBV29-1 and TRBJ2-1, with 14 bases aligning to TRBD2. This CDR3 is 15 amino acids long. Germline V gene lookup returns CDR1 SQVTM and CDR2 ANQGSEA. V lost 5 bases and J lost 6; bases outside the gene matches: 6. CDR3 in amino acids: CSVRGLAGVFNEQFF. The CDR3 DNA follows: TGCAGCGTTCGGGGACTAGCGGGAGTTTTCAATGAGCAGTTCTTC.

The CDR3 region has the DNA TGTGCCAGCAGCTTATTCAGGGAAGATCAGCCCCAGCATTTT. It is translated as CASSLFREDQPQHF. The chain carries TRBV7-8 and TRBJ1-5, with D possibly being TRBD1 (5 bases). The ends were cut back, 2 bases at V and 5 bases at J, with 10 bases in the middle. Per germline, CDR1 SGHVS and CDR2 FQNEAQ. The CDR3 has 14 residues.

The chain uses TRBV2 and TRBJ2-1; the D gene is possibly TRBD1 (5 bases). CDR3 length: 15 residues. Trimming took off 3 bases at V and 1 base at J, with 10 bases between the two ends. Germline CDR1 and CDR2: SNHLY and FYNNEI. Written as DNA, the CDR3 is TGTGCCAGCAGTGACGGACAAACATCCTACAATGAGCAGTTCTTC. This gives the protein CASSDGQTSYNEQFF.

The chain links TRBV19 to TRBJ2-3, with 10 nucleotides matching TRBD2. Germline lookup yields CDR1 LNHDA and CDR2 SQIVND (reference sequence). The CDR3 sequence is 17 residues long. The V gene end was trimmed by 4 bases and the J gene end by 2 bases; junction bases not matched to a gene: 9. DNA for the CDR3: TGTGCCAGTAGTACCGGACTAGCGGAACTCTACACAGATACGCAGTATTTT. It is translated as CASSTGLAELYTDTQYF.

This chain uses TRBV9 with TRBJ2-1, with 7 bases fitting TRBD1. The germline V gene encodes CDR1 SGDLS and CDR2 YYNGEE. The CDR3 is 14 amino acids. V was pared by 1 base and J by 7 bases, with 5 bases of the junction left unmatched. This chain's CDR3 is CASSVQGQINEQFF. Written as DNA, the CDR3 is TGTGCCAGCAGCGTACAGGGACAGATAAATGAGCAGTTCTTC.